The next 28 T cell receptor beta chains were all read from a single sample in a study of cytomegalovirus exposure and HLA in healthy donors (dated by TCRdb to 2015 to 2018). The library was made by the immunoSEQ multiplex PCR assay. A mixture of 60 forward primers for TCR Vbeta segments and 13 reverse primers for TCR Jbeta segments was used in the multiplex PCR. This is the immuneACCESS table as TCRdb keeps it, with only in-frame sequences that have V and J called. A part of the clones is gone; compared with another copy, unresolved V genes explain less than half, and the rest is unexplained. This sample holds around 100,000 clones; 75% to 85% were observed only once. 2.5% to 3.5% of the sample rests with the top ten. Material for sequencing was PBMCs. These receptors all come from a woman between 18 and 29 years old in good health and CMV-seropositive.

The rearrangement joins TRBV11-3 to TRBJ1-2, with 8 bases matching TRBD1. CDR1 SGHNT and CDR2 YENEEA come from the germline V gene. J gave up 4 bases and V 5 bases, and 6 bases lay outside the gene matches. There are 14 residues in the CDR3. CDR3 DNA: TGTGCCAGCAGCACCCAGGGGGCGAGCTATGGCTACACCTTC. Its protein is CASSTQGASYGYTF.

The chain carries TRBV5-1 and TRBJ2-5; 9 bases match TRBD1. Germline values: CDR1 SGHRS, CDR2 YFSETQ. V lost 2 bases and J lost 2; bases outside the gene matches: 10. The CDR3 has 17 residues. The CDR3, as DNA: TGCGCCAGCAGCTTCGCCAATTCCGGGACAGGGCAAGAGACCCAGTACTTC. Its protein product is CASSFANSGTGQETQYF.

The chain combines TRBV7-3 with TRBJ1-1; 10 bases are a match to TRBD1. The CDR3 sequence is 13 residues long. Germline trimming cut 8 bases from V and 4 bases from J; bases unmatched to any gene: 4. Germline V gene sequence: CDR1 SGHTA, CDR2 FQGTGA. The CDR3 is CASERDRGTEAFF. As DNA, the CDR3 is TGTGCCAGCGAAAGGGACAGGGGCACTGAAGCTTTCTTT.

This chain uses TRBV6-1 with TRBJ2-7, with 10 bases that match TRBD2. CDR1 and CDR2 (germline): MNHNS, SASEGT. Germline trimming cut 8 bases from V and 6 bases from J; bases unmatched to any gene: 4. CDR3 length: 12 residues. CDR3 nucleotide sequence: TGTGCCAGCCCCATAGCGGGGGGCGAGCAGTACTTC. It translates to CASPIAGGEQYF.

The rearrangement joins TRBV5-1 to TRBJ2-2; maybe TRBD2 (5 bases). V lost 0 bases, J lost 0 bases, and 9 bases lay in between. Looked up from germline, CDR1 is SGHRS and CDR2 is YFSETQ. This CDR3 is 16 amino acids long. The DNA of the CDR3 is TGCGCCAGCAGCTTGGACGGGGAGTCGAACACCGGGGAGCTGTTTTTT. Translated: CASSLDGESNTGELFF. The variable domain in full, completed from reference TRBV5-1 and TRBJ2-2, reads KAGVTQTPRYLIKTRGQQVTLSCSPISGHRSVSWYQQTPGQGLQFLFEYFSETQRNKGNFPGRFSGRQFSNSRSEMNVSTLELGDSALYLCASSLDGESNTGELFFGEGSRLTVL.

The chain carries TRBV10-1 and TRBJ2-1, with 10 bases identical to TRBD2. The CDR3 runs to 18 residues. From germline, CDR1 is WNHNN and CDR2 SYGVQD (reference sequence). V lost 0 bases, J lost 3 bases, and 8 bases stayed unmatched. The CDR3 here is CASSESRPLAGVYNEQFF. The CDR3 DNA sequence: TGCGCCAGCAGTGAGTCGAGGCCCCTAGCGGGAGTCTACAATGAGCAGTTCTTC.

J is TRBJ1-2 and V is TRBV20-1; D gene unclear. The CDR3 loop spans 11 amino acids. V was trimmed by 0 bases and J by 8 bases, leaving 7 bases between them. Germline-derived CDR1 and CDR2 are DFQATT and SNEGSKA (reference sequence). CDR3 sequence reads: CSARDLDGYTF. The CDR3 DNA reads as TGCAGTGCTAGAGATCTAGACGGCTACACCTTC.

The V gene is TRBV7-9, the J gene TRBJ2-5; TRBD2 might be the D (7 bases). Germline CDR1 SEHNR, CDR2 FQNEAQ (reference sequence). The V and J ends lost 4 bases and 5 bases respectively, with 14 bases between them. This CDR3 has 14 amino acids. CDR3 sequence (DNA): TGTGCCAGCAGCTCCAAACAGGGAGGGGAGACCCAGTACTTC. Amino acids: CASSSKQGGETQYF.

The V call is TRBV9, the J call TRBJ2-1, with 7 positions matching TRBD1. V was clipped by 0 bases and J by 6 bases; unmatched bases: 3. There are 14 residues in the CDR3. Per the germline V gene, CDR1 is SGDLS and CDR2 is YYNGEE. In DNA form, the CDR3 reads TGTGCCAGCAGCGTAGATCGACAGGGCAATGAGCAGTTCTTC. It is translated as CASSVDRQGNEQFF.

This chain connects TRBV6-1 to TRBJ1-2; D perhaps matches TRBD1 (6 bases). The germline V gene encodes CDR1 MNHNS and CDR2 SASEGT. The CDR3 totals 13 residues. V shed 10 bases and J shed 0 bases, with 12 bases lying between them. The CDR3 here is CATTGTSNYGYTF. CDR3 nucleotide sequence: TGTGCCACCACAGGGACGTCTAACTATGGCTACACCTTC.

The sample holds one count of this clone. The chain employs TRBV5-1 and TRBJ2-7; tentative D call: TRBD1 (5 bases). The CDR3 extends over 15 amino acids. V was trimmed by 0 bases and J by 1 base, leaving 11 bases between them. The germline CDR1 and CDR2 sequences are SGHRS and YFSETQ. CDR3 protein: CASSLGPGQSYEQYF. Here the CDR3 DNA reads TGCGCCAGCAGCTTGGGCCCCGGACAATCCTACGAGCAGTACTTC.

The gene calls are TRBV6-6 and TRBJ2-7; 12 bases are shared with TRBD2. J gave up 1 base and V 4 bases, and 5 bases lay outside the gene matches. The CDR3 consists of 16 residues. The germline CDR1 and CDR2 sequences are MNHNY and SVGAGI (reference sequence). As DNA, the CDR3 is TGTGCCAGCAGTTCCCCTAGCGGGAGGGGATCCTACGAGCAGTACTTC. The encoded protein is CASSSPSGRGSYEQYF.

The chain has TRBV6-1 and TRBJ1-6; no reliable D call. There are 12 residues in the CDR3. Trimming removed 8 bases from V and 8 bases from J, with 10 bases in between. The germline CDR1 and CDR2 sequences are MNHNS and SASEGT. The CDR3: CASGGYYSPLHF. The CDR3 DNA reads TGTGCCAGCGGTGGATACTATTCACCCCTCCACTTT.

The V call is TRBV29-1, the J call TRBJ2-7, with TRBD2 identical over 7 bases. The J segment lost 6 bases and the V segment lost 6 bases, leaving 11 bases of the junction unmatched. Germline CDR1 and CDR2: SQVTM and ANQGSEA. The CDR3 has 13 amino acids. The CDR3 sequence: CSVVLAFRGEQYF. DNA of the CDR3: TGCAGCGTAGTACTAGCGTTTCGGGGCGAGCAGTACTTC.

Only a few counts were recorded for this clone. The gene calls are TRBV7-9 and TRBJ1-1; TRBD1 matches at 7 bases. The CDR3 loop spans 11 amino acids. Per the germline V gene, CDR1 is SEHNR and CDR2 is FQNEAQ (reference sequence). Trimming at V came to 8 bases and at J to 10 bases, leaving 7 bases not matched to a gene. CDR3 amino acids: CASWAAGGAFF. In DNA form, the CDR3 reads TGTGCCAGCTGGGCCGCAGGGGGAGCTTTCTTT.

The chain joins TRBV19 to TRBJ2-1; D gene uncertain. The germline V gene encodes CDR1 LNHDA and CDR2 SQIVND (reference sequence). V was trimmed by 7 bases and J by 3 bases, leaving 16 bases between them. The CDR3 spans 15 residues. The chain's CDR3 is CASTDNADGYNEQFF. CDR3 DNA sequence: TGTGCCAGTACCGACAACGCAGACGGCTACAATGAGCAGTTCTTC.

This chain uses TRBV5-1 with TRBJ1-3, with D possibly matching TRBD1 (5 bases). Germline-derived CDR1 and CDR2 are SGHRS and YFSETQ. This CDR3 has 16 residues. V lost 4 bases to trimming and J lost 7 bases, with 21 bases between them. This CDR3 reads CASSRGQGDSVNTIYF. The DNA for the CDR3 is TGCGCCAGCAGCAGGGGCCAGGGTGACTCCGTCAACACCATATATTTT. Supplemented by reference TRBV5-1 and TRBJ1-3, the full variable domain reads KAGVTQTPRYLIKTRGQQVTLSCSPISGHRSVSWYQQTPGQGLQFLFEYFSETQRNKGNFPGRFSGRQFSNSRSEMNVSTLELGDSALYLCASSRGQGDSVNTIYFGEGSWLTVV.

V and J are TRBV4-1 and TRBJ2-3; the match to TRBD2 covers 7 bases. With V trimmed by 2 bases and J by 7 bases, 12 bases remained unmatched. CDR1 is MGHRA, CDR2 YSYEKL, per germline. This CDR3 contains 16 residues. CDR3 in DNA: TGCGCCAGCAGCCAAATCGGAGGACTAGGGGTGAATACGCAGTATTTT. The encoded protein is CASSQIGGLGVNTQYF.

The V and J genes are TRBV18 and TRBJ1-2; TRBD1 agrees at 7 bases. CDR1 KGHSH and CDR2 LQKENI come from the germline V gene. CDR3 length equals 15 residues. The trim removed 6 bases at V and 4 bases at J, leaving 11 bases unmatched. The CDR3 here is CASSRRLTGSYGYTF. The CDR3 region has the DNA TGTGCCAGCTCGCGCCGACTGACAGGGAGCTATGGCTACACCTTC. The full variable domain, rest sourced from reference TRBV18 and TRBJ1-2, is NAGVMQNPRHLVRRRGQEARLRCSPMKGHSHVYWYRQLPEEGLKFMVYLQKENIIDESGMPKERFSAEFPKEGPSILRIQQVVRGDSAAYFCASSRRLTGSYGYTFGSGTRLTVV.

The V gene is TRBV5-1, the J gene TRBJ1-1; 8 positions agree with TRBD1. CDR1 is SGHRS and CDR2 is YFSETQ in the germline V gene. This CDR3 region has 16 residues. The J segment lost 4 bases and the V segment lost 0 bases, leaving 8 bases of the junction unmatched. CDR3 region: CASSLGPQGAGTEAFF. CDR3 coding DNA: TGCGCCAGCAGCTTGGGACCCCAGGGGGCAGGCACTGAAGCTTTCTTT.

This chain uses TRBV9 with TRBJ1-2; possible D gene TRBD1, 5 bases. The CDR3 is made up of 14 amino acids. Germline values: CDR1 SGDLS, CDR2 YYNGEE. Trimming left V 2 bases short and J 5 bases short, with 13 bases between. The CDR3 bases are TGTGCCAGCAGCGTTCGGGGCGGAGGGTATGGCTACACCTTC. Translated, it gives CASSVRGGGYGYTF.

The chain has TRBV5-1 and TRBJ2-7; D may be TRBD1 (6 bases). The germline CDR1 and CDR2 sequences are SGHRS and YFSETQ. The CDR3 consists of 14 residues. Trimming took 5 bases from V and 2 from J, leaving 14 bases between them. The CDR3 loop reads CASRTQGGAYEQYF. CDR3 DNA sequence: TGCGCCAGCAGGACACAGGGTGGGGCCTACGAGCAGTACTTC. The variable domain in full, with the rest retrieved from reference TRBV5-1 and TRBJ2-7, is KAGVTQTPRYLIKTRGQQVTLSCSPISGHRSVSWYQQTPGQGLQFLFEYFSETQRNKGNFPGRFSGRQFSNSRSEMNVSTLELGDSALYLCASRTQGGAYEQYFGPGTRLTVT.

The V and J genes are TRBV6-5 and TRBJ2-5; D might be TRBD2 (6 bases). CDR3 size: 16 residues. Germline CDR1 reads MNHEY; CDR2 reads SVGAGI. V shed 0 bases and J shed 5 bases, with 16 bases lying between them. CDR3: CASSYSMAGFRETQYF. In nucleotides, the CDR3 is TGTGCCAGCAGTTACTCGATGGCGGGGTTTCGGGAGACCCAGTACTTC.

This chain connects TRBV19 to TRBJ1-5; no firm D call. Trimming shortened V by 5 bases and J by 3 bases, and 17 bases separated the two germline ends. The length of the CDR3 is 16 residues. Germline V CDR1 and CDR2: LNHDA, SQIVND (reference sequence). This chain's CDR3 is CASSAQGTVPNQPQHF. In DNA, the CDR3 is TGTGCCAGTAGTGCCCAAGGAACAGTTCCCAATCAGCCCCAGCATTTT. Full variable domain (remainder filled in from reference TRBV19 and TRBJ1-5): DGGITQSPKYLFRKEGQNVTLSCEQNLNHDAMYWYRQDPGQGLRLIYYSQIVNDFQKGDIAEGYSVSREKKESFPLTVTSAQKNPTAFYLCASSAQGTVPNQPQHFGDGTRLSIL.

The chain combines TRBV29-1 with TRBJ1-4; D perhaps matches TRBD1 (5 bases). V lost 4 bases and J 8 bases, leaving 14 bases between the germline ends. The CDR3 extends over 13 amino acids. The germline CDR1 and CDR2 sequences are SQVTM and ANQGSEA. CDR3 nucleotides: TGCAGCGTTGGCGGGGGAATGGGGGAAAAACTGTTTTTT. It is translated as CSVGGGMGEKLFF.

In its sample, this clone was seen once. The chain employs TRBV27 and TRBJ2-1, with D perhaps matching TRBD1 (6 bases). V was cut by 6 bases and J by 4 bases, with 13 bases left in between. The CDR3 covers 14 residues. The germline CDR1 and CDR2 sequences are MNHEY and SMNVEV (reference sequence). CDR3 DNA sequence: TGTGCCAGCAGCACACAGGGTGCGTACAATGAGCAGTTCTTC. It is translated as CASSTQGAYNEQFF.

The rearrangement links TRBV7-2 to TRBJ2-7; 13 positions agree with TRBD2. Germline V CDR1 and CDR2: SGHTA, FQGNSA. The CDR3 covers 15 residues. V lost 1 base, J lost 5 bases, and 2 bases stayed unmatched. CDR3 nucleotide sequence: TGTGCCAGCAGCTTAGAGGGACTAGCGGGAAACGAGCAGTACTTC. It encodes CASSLEGLAGNEQYF.

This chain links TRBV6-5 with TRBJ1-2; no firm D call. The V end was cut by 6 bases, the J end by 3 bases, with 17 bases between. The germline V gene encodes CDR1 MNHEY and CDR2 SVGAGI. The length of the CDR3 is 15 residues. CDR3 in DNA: TGTGCCAGCAGCTTAGCCCTACTGGGTGACTATGGCTACACCTTC. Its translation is CASSLALLGDYGYTF.